This TCR beta chain was identified during a study of T cell repertoires in cytomegalovirus infection. The wider study: CMV infection and matching HLA type were both indicated by public TCR beta signatures.

Using its own MiXCR run on the reads, TCRdb lists one record per CDR3 protein. The table lists about 490,000 distinct CDR3 sequences, 11% of them singletons, with roughly a tenth in the top ten. Study outcomes and limitations: In two of eight donors, the top clonotype was HLA-C-restricted CMV-specific.

This clonotype was counted between two and nine times. Antigen specificity is unknown. Germline-derived CDR1 and CDR2 are SQVTM and ANQGSEA. The CDR3 totals 16 residues. Trimming removed 5 bases from V and 3 bases from J, with 19 bases in between. This clonotype originated in a human donor in good health (CMV status not recorded). Some clones in this sample may be carry-over from other donors' samples. The chain links TRBV29-1 to TRBJ2-2, with D possibly called TRBD1 or TRBD2 (5 bases each). The sequenced sample consisted of PBMCs. CDR3 DNA sequence: TGCAGCGTTCCGGGACCCAGTAAATCGGACACCGGGGAGCTGTTTTTT. This gives the protein CSVPGPSKSDTGELFF.